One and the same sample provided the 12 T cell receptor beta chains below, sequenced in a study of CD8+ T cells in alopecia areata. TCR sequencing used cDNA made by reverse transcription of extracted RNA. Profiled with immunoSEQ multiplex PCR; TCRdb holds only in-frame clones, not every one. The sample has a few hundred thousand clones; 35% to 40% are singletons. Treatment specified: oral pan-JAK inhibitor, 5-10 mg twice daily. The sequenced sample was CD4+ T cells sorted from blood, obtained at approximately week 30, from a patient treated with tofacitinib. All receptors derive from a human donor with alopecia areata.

CDR3 sequence reads: CASSYSTGSMNTEAFF. For the CDR3, the DNA is TGTGCCAGCAGTTACTCGACAGGGTCCATGAACACTGAAGCTTTCTTT. The V gene is TRBV6-5, the J gene TRBJ1-1; 7 bases are shared with TRBD1. The germline V gene has CDR1 MNHEY and CDR2 SVGAGI. The junction had 4 bases not matched to a gene; V was cut back by 0 bases and J by 0 bases. The CDR3 sequence is 16 residues long.

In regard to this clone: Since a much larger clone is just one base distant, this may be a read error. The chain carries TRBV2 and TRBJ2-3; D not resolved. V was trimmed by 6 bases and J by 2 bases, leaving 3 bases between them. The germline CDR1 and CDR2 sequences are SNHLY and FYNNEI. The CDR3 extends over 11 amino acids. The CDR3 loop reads CASSNTDTQYF. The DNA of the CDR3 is TGTGCCAGCAGCAACACAGATACGCAGTATTTT.

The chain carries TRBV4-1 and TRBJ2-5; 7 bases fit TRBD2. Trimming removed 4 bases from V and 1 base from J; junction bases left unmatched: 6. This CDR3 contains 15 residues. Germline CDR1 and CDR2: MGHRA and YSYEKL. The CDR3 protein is CASSLGLGPQETQYF. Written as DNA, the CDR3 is TGCGCCAGCAGCCTCGGACTAGGGCCCCAAGAGACCCAGTACTTC.

The CDR3 DNA sequence: TGTGCCAGCAGCGTAGTACCAGGGGCGAACACCGGGGAGCTGTTTTTT. Residues: CASSVVPGANTGELFF. The gene calls are TRBV9 and TRBJ2-2, with D possibly TRBD1 on 6 matching bases. Germline values: CDR1 SGDLS, CDR2 YYNGEE. This CDR3 has 16 amino acids. Trimming stripped 0 bases from V and 0 bases from J, with 9 bases between.

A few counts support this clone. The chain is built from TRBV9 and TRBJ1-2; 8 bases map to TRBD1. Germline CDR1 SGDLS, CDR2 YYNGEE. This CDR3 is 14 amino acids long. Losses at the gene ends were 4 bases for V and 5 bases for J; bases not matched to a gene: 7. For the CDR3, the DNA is TGTGCCAGCAGCCGGACAGGACAGGGTTATGGCTACACCTTC. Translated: CASSRTGQGYGYTF.

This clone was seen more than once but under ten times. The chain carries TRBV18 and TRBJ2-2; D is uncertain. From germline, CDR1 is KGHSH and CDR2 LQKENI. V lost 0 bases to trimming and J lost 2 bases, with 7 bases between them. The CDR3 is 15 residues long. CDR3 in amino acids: CASSPPAVNTGELFF. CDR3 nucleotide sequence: TGTGCCAGCTCACCACCGGCAGTAAACACCGGGGAGCTGTTTTTT. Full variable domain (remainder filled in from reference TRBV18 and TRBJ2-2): NAGVMQNPRHLVRRRGQEARLRCSPMKGHSHVYWYRQLPEEGLKFMVYLQKENIIDESGMPKERFSAEFPKEGPSILRIQQVVRGDSAAYFCASSPPAVNTGELFFGEGSRLTVL.

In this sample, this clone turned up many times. This CDR3 is CASSRTANTGELFF. The CDR3 DNA reads TGTGCCAGCAGCCGGACAGCGAACACCGGGGAGCTGTTTTTT. The rearrangement links TRBV7-2 to TRBJ2-2; perhaps TRBD1 as D (6 bases). The CDR3 is 14 residues long. V lost 5 bases and J 0 bases, leaving 7 bases between the germline ends. Germline assignment: CDR1 SGHTA and CDR2 FQGNSA. Full variable domain (missing parts from reference TRBV7-2 and TRBJ2-2): GAGVSQSPSNKVTEKGKDVELRCDPISGHTALYWYRQSLGQGLEFLIYFQGNSAPDKSGLPSDRFSAERTGGSVSTLTIQRTQQEDSAVYLCASSRTANTGELFFGEGSRLTVL.

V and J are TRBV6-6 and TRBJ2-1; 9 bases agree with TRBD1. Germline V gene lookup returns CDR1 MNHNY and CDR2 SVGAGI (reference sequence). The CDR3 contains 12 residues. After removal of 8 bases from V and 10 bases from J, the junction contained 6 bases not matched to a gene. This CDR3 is CASGDRVIEQFF. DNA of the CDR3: TGTGCCAGCGGGGACAGGGTCATCGAGCAGTTCTTC.

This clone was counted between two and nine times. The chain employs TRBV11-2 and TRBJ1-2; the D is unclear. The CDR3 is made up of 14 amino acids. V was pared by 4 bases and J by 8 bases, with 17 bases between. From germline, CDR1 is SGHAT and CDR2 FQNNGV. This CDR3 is CASSSRLVEPGYTF. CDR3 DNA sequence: TGTGCCAGCAGCTCACGACTCGTTGAGCCGGGCTACACCTTC.

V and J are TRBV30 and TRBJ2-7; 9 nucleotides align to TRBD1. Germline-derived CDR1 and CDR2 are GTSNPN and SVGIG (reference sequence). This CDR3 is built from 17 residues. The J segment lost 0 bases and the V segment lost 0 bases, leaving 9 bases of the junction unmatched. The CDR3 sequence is CAWSVPWGQGHSYEQYF. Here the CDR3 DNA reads TGTGCCTGGAGTGTACCCTGGGGACAGGGCCACTCCTACGAGCAGTACTTC.

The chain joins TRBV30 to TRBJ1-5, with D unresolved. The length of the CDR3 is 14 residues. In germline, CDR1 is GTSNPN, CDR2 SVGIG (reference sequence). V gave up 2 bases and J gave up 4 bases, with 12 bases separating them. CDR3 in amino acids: CAWSSSGGNQPQHF. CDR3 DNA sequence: TGTGCCTGGAGTTCTTCGGGTGGAAATCAGCCCCAGCATTTT. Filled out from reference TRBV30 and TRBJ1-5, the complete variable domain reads SQTIHQWPATLVQPVGSPLSLECTVEGTSNPNLYWYRQAAGRGLQLLFYSVGIGQISSEVPQNLSASRPQDRQFILSSKKLLLSDSGFYLCAWSSSGGNQPQHFGDGTRLSIL.

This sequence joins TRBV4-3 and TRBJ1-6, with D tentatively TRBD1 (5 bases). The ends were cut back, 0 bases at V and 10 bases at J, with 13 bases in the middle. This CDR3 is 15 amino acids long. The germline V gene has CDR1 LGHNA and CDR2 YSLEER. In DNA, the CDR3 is TGCGCCAGCAGCCAAGATGGGGCCTCCAGATCACCCCTCCACTTT. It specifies CASSQDGASRSPLHF.